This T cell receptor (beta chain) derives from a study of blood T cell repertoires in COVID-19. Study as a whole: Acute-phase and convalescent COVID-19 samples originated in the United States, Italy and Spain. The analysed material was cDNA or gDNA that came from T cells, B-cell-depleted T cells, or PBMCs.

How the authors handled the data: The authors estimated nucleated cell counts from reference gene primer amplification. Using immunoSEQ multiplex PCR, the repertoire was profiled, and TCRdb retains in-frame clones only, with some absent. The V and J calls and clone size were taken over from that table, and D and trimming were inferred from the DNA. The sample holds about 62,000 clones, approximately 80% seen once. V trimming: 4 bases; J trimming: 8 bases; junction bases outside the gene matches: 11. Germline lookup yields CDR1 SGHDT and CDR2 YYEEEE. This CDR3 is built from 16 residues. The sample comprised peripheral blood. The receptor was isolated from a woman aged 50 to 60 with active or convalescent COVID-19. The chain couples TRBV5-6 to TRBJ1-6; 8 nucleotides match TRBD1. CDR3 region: CASSPGTGLSDSPLHF. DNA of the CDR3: TGTGCCAGCAGCCCGGGGACAGGCCTCAGCGATTCACCCCTCCACTTT. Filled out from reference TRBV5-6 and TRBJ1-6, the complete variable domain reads DAGVTQSPTHLIKTRGQQVTLRCSPKSGHDTVSWYQQALGQGPQFIFQYYEEEERQRGNFPDRFSGHQFPNYSSELNVNALLLGDSALYLCASSPGTGLSDSPLHFGNGTRLTVT.